This record covers a single T cell receptor (beta chain). This sample was taken from a study of shared clonotypes between healthy human individuals. Study details: Donors consisted of two women and three men between 18 and 49.

When samples were unsorted, tens of millions of PBMCs were used for genomic DNA. CDR1 is SGHDT and CDR2 is YYEEEE in the germline V gene. This CDR3 region has 14 residues. The V end was cut by 0 bases, the J end by 2 bases, with 7 bases between. Each PCR replicate run on unsorted PBMC took in 300 ng DNA, tens of thousands of T cell genomes. Methods used by the authors: Junction-only sequences without quality scores were provided by ImmunoSEQ, so filtering was different. Produced via immunoSEQ multiplex PCR; TCRdb's table is partial and in-frame only. V and J calls and clone size follow that table, whereas D and trimming were derived from the DNA. The sample holds approximately 500,000 clones, about 84% seen once.

The source of this sequence is a woman aged 40 to 50 in good health. Some clones in this sample may be carry-over from other donors' samples. Material for sequencing was PBMCs. The J gene is TRBJ2-3, the V gene TRBV5-6; no definite D call. CDR3 in amino acids: CASSLGAHTDTQYF. The DNA of the CDR3 is TGTGCCAGCAGCTTGGGGGCTCACACAGATACGCAGTATTTT.